One and the same sample provided the 8 T cell receptor beta chains below, sequenced in a study of blood T cell repertoires in COVID-19. The assay was immunoSEQ multiplex PCR, and TCRdb's table has in-frame clones only and misses some. This sample has 280,000 or so clones, with around 85% found just once. Sequenced: peripheral blood. These receptors all stem from a young woman who had recovered from COVID-19.

This clone was observed a few times. The chain couples TRBV6-1 to TRBJ1-2, with 12 bases matching TRBD1. Germline lookup yields CDR1 MNHNS and CDR2 SASEGT. Unmatched junction bases numbered 13, after V lost 4 bases and J lost 4 bases. The CDR3 is 18 residues long. The chain's CDR3 is CASSVRSGTGGRGYGYTF. The CDR3 coding sequence is TGTGCCAGCAGTGTCCGATCCGGGACAGGGGGCCGGGGCTATGGCTACACCTTC.

This sequence joins TRBV1 and TRBJ2-2; TRBD2, the table's D call, was not compared with the DNA. TRBV1 is flagged as a pseudogene. This CDR3 spans 14 amino acids. The DNA for the CDR3 is TGCACCAGCAGCCAACCGGGACTAGTTTGGGAGCTGTTTTTT. This encodes CTSSQPGLVWELFF.

The rearrangement uses TRBV7-6 and TRBJ2-7, with D perhaps TRBD2 (7 bases). Looked up from germline, CDR1 is SGHVS and CDR2 is FNYEAQ. The V end lost 3 bases, the J end lost 7 bases, and 19 bases lay between the germline ends. This CDR3 region has 15 residues. The CDR3 sequence is CASSLTGGDSAEQYF. Written as DNA, the CDR3 is TGTGCCAGCAGCTTGACGGGGGGCGACTCAGCGGAGCAGTACTTC.

V gene TRBV19 combines with J gene TRBJ1-2, with TRBD1 matching over 7 bases. With V trimmed by 6 bases and J by 3 bases, 1 base remained unmatched. Germline V gene lookup returns CDR1 LNHDA and CDR2 SQIVND (reference sequence). The CDR3 loop spans 12 amino acids. This CDR3 is CASSGQDYGYTF. In DNA form, the CDR3 reads TGTGCCAGTAGCGGACAGGACTATGGCTACACCTTC.

The chain joins TRBV6-2 or TRBV6-3 to TRBJ2-7; 9 bases match TRBD2. Per the germline V gene, CDR1 is MNHEY and CDR2 is SVGEGT. The CDR3 is made up of 16 amino acids. The trim removed 0 bases at V and 0 bases at J, leaving 3 bases unmatched. CDR3 coding DNA: TGTGCCAGCAGTTACTCGGATAGCGGGAGCTCCTACGAGCAGTACTTC. Encoded protein: CASSYSDSGSSYEQYF.

The chain employs TRBV4-3 and TRBJ2-1; 8 nucleotides match TRBD1. Looked up from germline, CDR1 is LGHNA and CDR2 is YSLEER. The CDR3 extends over 16 amino acids. The V segment lost 3 bases and the J segment 0 bases; nucleotides outside the gene matches: 4. Written as DNA, the CDR3 is TGCGCCAGCAGCCAGCAGACAGGGGTCTCCTACAATGAGCAGTTCTTC. Amino acids: CASSQQTGVSYNEQFF.

In the case of this clone: The same CDR3 can be traced to other DNA sequences in this sample. The V gene is TRBV27, the J gene TRBJ1-5; D gene ambiguous. Germline CDR1 and CDR2: MNHEY and SMNVEV (reference sequence). V shed 5 bases and J shed 7 bases, with 9 bases lying between them. The CDR3 spans 12 residues. The CDR3 DNA follows: TGTGCCAGCAGTCGATTCGGGCAGCCCCAGCATTTT. As protein: CASSRFGQPQHF.

The rearrangement uses TRBV30 and TRBJ1-5; 7 positions match TRBD1. The CDR3 is 15 residues long. From germline, CDR1 is GTSNPN and CDR2 SVGIG (reference sequence). The J segment lost 4 bases and the V segment lost 3 bases, leaving 9 bases of the junction unmatched. The CDR3, as DNA: TGTGCCTGGAGACCGGACAGGCCCCTAAATCAGCCCCAGCATTTT. It translates to CAWRPDRPLNQPQHF.